This TCR beta chain appears in the sequencing data of a study of T-cell reconstitution after alpha-beta-depleted transplantation in children. The table lists this clonotype with many counts. In germline, CDR1 is SGHAT, CDR2 FQNNGV. There are 16 residues in the CDR3. V gave up 4 bases and J gave up 5 bases; unmatched junction bases: 11. Preparation of the TCRbeta library used unique molecular identifiers. TCRdb independently ran MiXCR on the PCR reads; one entry per CDR3 protein. The data hold about 3,800 distinct CDR3 sequences, with approximately 9.1% observed a single time. This material consisted of PBMCs, mostly from graft donor cells, taken 180 days after TCRalphabeta/CD19-depleted stem cell transplant. The chain carries TRBV11-2 and TRBJ2-3, with 8 bases identical to TRBD1. The TCR comes from a male patient aged 2-9 years who had a stem cell transplant for acute lymphoblastic leukemia, so the T cells may come from the graft donor. CDR3 amino acids: CASSWRQGSGRDTQYF. CDR3 coding DNA: TGTGCCAGCAGCTGGAGACAGGGGTCAGGACGAGATACGCAGTATTTT.